Listed below are T cell receptor beta chains from one sample, sequenced in a study of blood T cell repertoires in COVID-19. Assay used: immunoSEQ multiplex PCR; TCRdb lists only in-frame clones, some missing. The sample contains fewer than 60,000 clones, 82% of which appear only once. Sequencing was performed on peripheral blood. These receptors came from a man aged 55-75 years with acute or convalescent COVID-19. CDR3s include the opening cysteine and the closing phenylalanine or tryptophan. The D gene is left open where the match is weak. Only part of the rows carry a size: once, few, many, or a class if the clone is expanded.

abundance: NA; d_gene: NA; v_gene: TRBV30; j_gene: TRBJ1-2; CDR3aa: CAWSQQGPNYGYTF; CDR3nt: TGTGCCTGGAGCCAACAGGGCCCTAACTATGGCTACACCTTC
abundance: once; d_gene: NA; v_gene: TRBV6-6; j_gene: TRBJ2-1; CDR3aa: CASSSTGLSYNEQFF; CDR3nt: TGTGCCAGCAGTTCTACCGGGTTATCCTACAATGAGCAGTTCTTC
abundance: NA; d_gene: TRBD1; v_gene: TRBV5-1; j_gene: TRBJ1-1; CDR3aa: CASSSGTGRGEAFF; CDR3nt: TGCGCCAGCAGCTCCGGGACAGGTAGGGGTGAAGCTTTCTTT
abundance: NA; d_gene: NA; v_gene: TRBV7-2; j_gene: TRBJ2-4; CDR3aa: CASSFREVKNIQYF; CDR3nt: TGTGCCAGCAGCTTCAGGGAAGTCAAAAACATTCAGTACTTC
abundance: once; d_gene: NA; v_gene: TRBV18; j_gene: TRBJ2-7; CDR3aa: CASSQGQTYEQYF; CDR3nt: TGTGCCAGCTCCCAAGGACAGACCTACGAGCAGTACTTC
abundance: NA; d_gene: NA; v_gene: TRBV2; j_gene: TRBJ2-5; CDR3aa: CASSDGVSQETQYF; CDR3nt: TGTGCCAGCAGTGACGGAGTAAGTCAAGAGACCCAGTACTTC
abundance: NA; d_gene: NA; v_gene: TRBV5-1; j_gene: TRBJ1-4; CDR3aa: CASSKQAANEKLFF; CDR3nt: TGCGCCAGCAGCAAACAGGCCGCTAATGAAAAACTGTTTTTT
abundance: NA; d_gene: NA; v_gene: TRBV12-5; j_gene: TRBJ1-1; CDR3aa: CASGLVRGGNTEAFF; CDR3nt: TGTGCTAGTGGTTTGGTCCGGGGGGGAAACACTGAAGCTTTCTTT
abundance: NA; d_gene: NA; v_gene: TRBV9; j_gene: TRBJ1-1; CDR3aa: CASSTEGASTEAFF; CDR3nt: TGTGCCAGCAGTACAGAGGGTGCAAGCACTGAAGCTTTCTTT
abundance: few; d_gene: TRBD1; v_gene: TRBV7-2; j_gene: TRBJ1-2; CDR3aa: CASSRSGQGDYGYTF; CDR3nt: TGTGCCAGCAGCCGTTCCGGACAGGGCGACTATGGCTACACCTTC
abundance: NA; d_gene: NA; v_gene: TRBV29-1; j_gene: TRBJ2-7; CDR3aa: CSVRGQPYQQYF; CDR3nt: TGCAGCGTTAGGGGACAACCATACCAGCAGTACTTC
abundance: NA; d_gene: NA; v_gene: TRBV7-9; j_gene: TRBJ1-2; CDR3aa: CASTPGGGADGYTF; CDR3nt: TGTGCCAGCACCCCGGGGGGGGGCGCGGATGGCTACACCTTC
abundance: NA; d_gene: TRBD1; v_gene: TRBV4-2; j_gene: TRBJ1-6; CDR3aa: CASSQSDRVNSPLHF; CDR3nt: TGTGCCAGCAGCCAATCGGACAGGGTAAATTCACCCCTCCACTTT
abundance: once; d_gene: TRBD2; v_gene: TRBV18; j_gene: TRBJ2-3; CDR3aa: CASSPNPGGTDTQYF; CDR3nt: TGTGCCAGCTCACCAAACCCGGGGGGAACAGATACGCAGTATTTT
abundance: NA; d_gene: TRBD2; v_gene: TRBV18; j_gene: TRBJ2-1; CDR3aa: CASSGSAGIYNEQFF; CDR3nt: TGTGCCAGCTCCGGCTCAGCGGGGATTTACAATGAGCAGTTCTTC
abundance: NA; d_gene: NA; v_gene: TRBV5-1; j_gene: TRBJ1-1; CDR3aa: CASSLAAGTTFMNTEAFF; CDR3nt: TGCGCCAGCAGCTTGGCCGCAGGGACTACGTTCATGAACACTGAAGCTTTCTTT
abundance: NA; d_gene: TRBD2; v_gene: TRBV11-2; j_gene: TRBJ2-5; CDR3aa: CASSLRGGVETQYF; CDR3nt: TGTGCCAGCAGCTTACGCGGGGGGGTGGAGACCCAGTACTTC
abundance: NA; d_gene: TRBD2; v_gene: TRBV7-8; j_gene: TRBJ2-3; CDR3aa: CASSVSGTGGADTQYF; CDR3nt: TGTGCCAGCAGCGTTTCCGGGACCGGGGGGGCGGATACGCAGTATTTT
abundance: NA; d_gene: NA; v_gene: TRBV10-3; j_gene: TRBJ1-1; CDR3aa: CATSTTLSSYEAFF; CDR3nt: TGTGCCACCTCAACGACCCTTAGCTCGTATGAAGCTTTCTTT
abundance: NA; d_gene: NA; v_gene: TRBV27; j_gene: TRBJ1-5; CDR3aa: CASSLSLNQPQHF; CDR3nt: TGTGCCAGCAGTTTATCGTTAAATCAGCCCCAGCATTTT
abundance: NA; d_gene: NA; v_gene: TRBV24-1; j_gene: TRBJ2-5; CDR3aa: CATSDNRVGETQYF; CDR3nt: TGTGCCACCAGTGACAACAGGGTAGGAGAGACCCAGTACTTC
abundance: NA; d_gene: TRBD2; v_gene: TRBV7-2; j_gene: TRBJ2-1; CDR3aa: CASSRGTSVLNEQFF; CDR3nt: TGTGCCAGCAGCCGCGGGACTAGCGTCCTCAATGAGCAGTTCTTC
abundance: NA; d_gene: NA; v_gene: TRBV7-2; j_gene: TRBJ1-1; CDR3aa: CASSYGGANTEAFF; CDR3nt: TGTGCCAGCAGCTATGGGGGGGCGAACACTGAAGCTTTCTTT
abundance: NA; d_gene: TRBD1; v_gene: TRBV4-2; j_gene: TRBJ1-2; CDR3aa: CASSNGVLGRGPNLYGYTF; CDR3nt: TGTGCCAGCAGCAACGGGGTCTTGGGTAGGGGGCCCAATCTCTATGGCTACACCTTC
abundance: once; d_gene: NA; v_gene: TRBV7-9; j_gene: TRBJ2-7; CDR3aa: CASSPDSTYEQYF; CDR3nt: TGTGCCAGCAGCCCCGACAGTACCTACGAGCAGTACTTC
abundance: NA; d_gene: NA; v_gene: TRBV5-4; j_gene: TRBJ1-1; CDR3aa: CASSPRFGSNTEAFF; CDR3nt: TGTGCCAGCAGCCCGCGGTTCGGGTCGAACACTGAAGCTTTCTTT
abundance: NA; d_gene: TRBD2; v_gene: TRBV6-5; j_gene: TRBJ2-7; CDR3aa: CASSYSIAGATYEQYF; CDR3nt: TGTGCCAGCAGTTACTCGATAGCGGGGGCCACCTACGAGCAGTACTTC
abundance: NA; d_gene: TRBD1; v_gene: TRBV6-5; j_gene: TRBJ1-2; CDR3aa: CASSPGQPMNYGYTF; CDR3nt: TGTGCCAGCAGTCCGGGACAGCCCATGAACTATGGCTACACCTTC
abundance: NA; d_gene: TRBD1; v_gene: TRBV30; j_gene: TRBJ1-5; CDR3aa: CAWSDRARNQPQHF; CDR3nt: TGTGCCTGGTCTGACAGGGCGCGCAATCAGCCCCAGCATTTT
abundance: NA; d_gene: NA; v_gene: TRBV2; j_gene: TRBJ2-3; CDR3aa: CASGGTLSTDTQYF; CDR3nt: TGTGCCAGCGGCGGGACGCTAAGCACAGATACGCAGTATTTT
abundance: NA; d_gene: NA; v_gene: TRBV27; j_gene: TRBJ1-5; CDR3aa: CASSLLGEDQPQHF; CDR3nt: TGTGCCAGCAGTTTACTCGGGGAAGATCAGCCCCAGCATTTT
abundance: NA; d_gene: TRBD1; v_gene: TRBV4-1; j_gene: TRBJ2-4; CDR3aa: CASSQEKNRQGKDIQYF; CDR3nt: TGCGCCAGCAGCCAAGAAAAAAACCGACAGGGGAAGGACATTCAGTACTTC
abundance: once; d_gene: NA; v_gene: TRBV10-2; j_gene: TRBJ1-5; CDR3aa: CASSDSSHQPQHF; CDR3nt: TGCGCCAGCAGTGACAGTTCCCATCAGCCCCAGCATTTT
abundance: NA; d_gene: TRBD1; v_gene: TRBV7-9; j_gene: TRBJ2-5; CDR3aa: CASSPGTGGFTQYF; CDR3nt: TGTGCCAGCAGCCCCGGGACAGGGGGTTTCACCCAGTACTTC
abundance: NA; d_gene: NA; v_gene: TRBV28; j_gene: TRBJ2-1; CDR3aa: CASSLPGAISEQFF; CDR3nt: TGTGCCAGCAGTTTACCTGGTGCGATTAGTGAGCAGTTCTTC
abundance: few; d_gene: TRBD1; v_gene: TRBV6-5; j_gene: TRBJ1-5; CDR3aa: CASRGTGAHNQPQHF; CDR3nt: TGTGCCAGCAGGGGTACAGGGGCCCACAATCAGCCCCAGCATTTT
abundance: NA; d_gene: TRBD1; v_gene: TRBV27; j_gene: TRBJ2-7; CDR3aa: CASSPGGGTYEQYF; CDR3nt: TGTGCCAGCAGCCCAGGGGGTGGAACCTACGAGCAGTACTTC